A single sample is the source of the 29 T cell receptor beta chains below, sequenced in a study of CD8+CD57+ T cells in acquired aplastic anemia. Genomic DNA constituted the template upon which TCR beta VDJ and CDR3 profiling was performed. TCRdb re-called the reads with MiXCR, one entry per CDR3 protein. This sample yields under 200,000 distinct CDR3 sequences, of which approximately 52% are seen a single time; about 1.8% belongs to the top ten. Flow cytometry had shown expanded CD8+CD57+ cells in the patients chosen for sequencing. Specimen: sorted CD4+, CD8+, or CD8+CD57+ T cells (not recorded which) from PBMCs. The receptors were sampled from a human donor with aplastic anemia.

This clonotype has only one observation. The chain has TRBV19 and TRBJ2-7; 7 bases fit TRBD2. The junction had 5 bases not matched to a gene; V was cut back by 1 base and J by 2 bases. Germline lookup yields CDR1 LNHDA and CDR2 SQIVND (reference sequence). The CDR3 totals 15 residues. DNA of the CDR3: TGTGCCAGTAGTATAGGAAGCGGGGCGACCTACGAGCAGTACTTC. It specifies CASSIGSGATYEQYF.

This clonotype was seen only a few times. Possible read error: a much larger clone is one base away. In DNA, the CDR3 is TGTGCCAGCAGCCGTTCCGGGGGACGAGGCCTAGAAAAACTGTTTTTT. Translation gives CASSRSGGRGLEKLFF. The J gene is TRBJ1-4, the V gene TRBV7-8, with TRBD1 as a possible D gene (5 bases). The CDR3 covers 16 residues. Trimming cost V 5 bases and J 8 bases, with 21 bases left between them. Germline CDR1 is SGHVS and CDR2 is FQNEAQ.

This chain links TRBV7-9 with TRBJ1-4; D uncertain. CDR3 size: 14 residues. The germline gives CDR1 SEHNR, CDR2 FQNEAQ (reference sequence). The V end lost 3 bases, the J end lost 0 bases, and 5 bases lay between the germline ends. DNA for the CDR3: TGTGCCAGCAGCTTCCGTGCAACTAATGAAAAACTGTTTTTT. Translated, it gives CASSFRATNEKLFF.

As to this clonotype: Being one base from a much bigger clone, this may be a read error. A read error is likely, as this CDR3 ends without the conserved phenylalanine or tryptophan. This chain joins TRBV24-1 and TRBJ2-7, with 12 bases identical to TRBD2. J was trimmed by 4 bases and V by 4 bases; bases with no gene match: 4. This CDR3 comprises 15 residues. Germline loops: CDR1 KGHDR, CDR2 SFDVKD. CDR3 nucleotides: TGTGCCACCAGTGACTCAACTAGCGGGGGGTACGAGCAGTACCTC. Translated, it gives CATSDSTSGGYEQYL.

The chain couples TRBV7-9 to TRBJ1-6; D is possibly TRBD1 (5 bases). The CDR3 length is 14 residues. The V end lost 1 base, the J end lost 7 bases, and 8 bases lay between the germline ends. CDR1 and CDR2 from the germline V gene are SEHNR and FQNEAQ (reference sequence). This CDR3 reads CASSLGGLNSPLHF. The CDR3 coding sequence is TGTGCCAGCAGCTTAGGGGGGTTGAATTCACCCCTCCACTTT. The full variable domain, its missing parts supplied by reference TRBV7-9 and TRBJ1-6, is DTGVSQNPRHKITKRGQNVTFRCDPISEHNRLYWYRQTLGQGPEFLTYFQNEAQLEKSRLLSDRFSAERPKGSFSTLEIQRTEQGDSAMYLCASSLGGLNSPLHFGNGTRLTVT.

This chain connects TRBV25-1 to TRBJ2-5, with D maybe TRBD1 (5 bases). Germline V gene data show CDR1 as MGHDK and CDR2 as SYGVNS. This CDR3 contains 13 residues. The CDR3 coding sequence is TGTGCGACAGCGCAGTCTTCACGGGAGACCCAGTACTTC. Translating it yields CATAQSSRETQYF.

This clonotype was detected many times. J is TRBJ2-7 and V is TRBV20-1; 11 bases are a match to TRBD1. The CDR3 contains 13 residues. After removal of 5 bases from V and 5 bases from J, the junction contained 5 bases not matched to a gene. Per the germline V gene, CDR1 is DFQATT and CDR2 is SNEGSKA (reference sequence). CDR3 loop: CSAGTGGINEQYF. As DNA, the CDR3 is TGCAGTGCTGGGACAGGGGGAATCAACGAGCAGTACTTC.

The CDR3 sequence: CSVGPGQGNGYTF. In nucleotides, the CDR3 is TGCAGCGTTGGTCCGGGACAGGGGAATGGCTACACCTTC. V is TRBV29-1 and J is TRBJ1-2, with 10 bases aligning to TRBD1. This CDR3 region has 13 residues. Germline trimming cut 4 bases from V and 6 bases from J; bases unmatched to any gene: 5. Germline V CDR1 and CDR2: SQVTM, ANQGSEA.

The chain is built from TRBV5-4 and TRBJ2-7; D gene uncertain. The V end was cut by 4 bases, the J end by 1 base, with 9 bases between. The CDR3 loop spans 13 amino acids. The germline V gene encodes CDR1 SGHNT and CDR2 YYREEE (reference sequence). CDR3 sequence: CASSPDPSYEQYF. The CDR3 nucleotides are TGTGCCAGCAGCCCAGACCCTTCCTACGAGCAGTACTTC.

J is TRBJ1-2 and V is TRBV28; possible D gene TRBD1, 6 bases. This CDR3 has 15 amino acids. Per germline, CDR1 MDHEN and CDR2 SYDVKM. With 10 bases removed from V and 7 bases from J, the gap between germline ends came to 25 bases. CDR3 nucleotides: TGTGCCATCAGGGACCGGGGGGGGCGCCTAGGTGGCTACACCTTC. Translating it yields CAIRDRGGRLGGYTF.

This clonotype occurred many times. The chain has TRBV6-1 and TRBJ2-2; D not certain. This CDR3 comprises 13 residues. V lost 6 bases and J lost 2, with 7 bases in between. Germline values: CDR1 MNHNS, CDR2 SASEGT. This chain's CDR3 is CASRSFNTGELFF. The DNA of the CDR3 is TGTGCCAGCAGGTCCTTTAACACCGGGGAGCTGTTTTTT.

With regard to this clonotype: The junction shows a germline mismatch at one end, possibly a read error. The chain uses TRBV7-2 and TRBJ2-5, with a weak D call TRBD1 (6 bases). This CDR3 contains 16 residues. The V gene's germline CDR1 is SGHTA and CDR2 FQGNSA. CDR3 in amino acids: CASSLEREGDQGTQYF. CDR3 coding DNA: TGTGCCAGCAGCTTAGAGCGAGAGGGGGACCAAGGGACCCAGTACTTC.

The CDR3 bases are TGCAGCGTCCGTTCTCCAAGGTCCCTCTACAATGAGCAGTTCTTC. Amino acids: CSVRSPRSLYNEQFF. The chain couples TRBV29-1 to TRBJ2-1; D gene ambiguous. This CDR3 contains 15 residues. CDR1 is SQVTM, CDR2 ANQGSEA, per germline. Trimming removed 6 bases at V and 3 bases at J, with 18 bases between.

In this sample, this clonotype turned up many times. The chain is built from TRBV5-5 and TRBJ2-7; a weak D match, TRBD1 (6 bases). Per the germline V gene, CDR1 is SGHKS and CDR2 is YYEKEE (reference sequence). The CDR3 covers 11 residues. Trimming removed 1 base at V and 11 bases at J, with 10 bases between. CDR3 sequence: CASSLRAGEYF. In DNA, the CDR3 is TGTGCCAGCAGCTTGAGGGCAGGGGAGTACTTC.

Turning to this clonotype: This may come from a read error, since a much larger clone is one base off. This chain joins TRBV11-2 and TRBJ1-1; D may be TRBD1 (6 bases). The CDR3 is 19 residues long. Germline CDR1 SGHAT, CDR2 FQNNGV. Trimming removed 5 bases at V and 1 base at J, with 26 bases between. CDR3 bases: TGTGCCAGCAGCGGCCGACGAGGGGGGAGTTGGTTTGGGAACACTGAAGCTTTCTTT. This codes for CASSGRRGGSWFGNTEAFF.

The CDR3 spells CAISVGQGAHNEKLFF. CDR3 DNA: TGTGCCATCAGTGTGGGACAGGGGGCGCATAATGAAAAACTGTTTTTT. The rearrangement uses TRBV10-3 and TRBJ1-4; 12 nucleotides line up with TRBD1. This CDR3 contains 16 residues. Germline trimming cut 4 bases from V and 4 bases from J; bases unmatched to any gene: 4. Germline lookup yields CDR1 ENHRY and CDR2 SYGVKD.

In this sample, this clonotype turned up a few times. This chain joins TRBV7-3 and TRBJ1-2, with TRBD1 identical over 8 bases. CDR3 length equals 14 residues. The J segment lost 6 bases and the V segment lost 2 bases, leaving 5 bases of the junction unmatched. CDR1 and CDR2 (germline): SGHTA, FQGTGA. This chain's CDR3 is CASSLGPQGDGYTF. CDR3 in DNA: TGTGCCAGCAGCTTAGGTCCACAGGGGGATGGCTACACCTTC.

Ten or more counts support this clonotype. CDR3 nucleotides: TGCAGTGCTCACTTTAACAGGGTCAACATTCAGTACTTC. It is translated as CSAHFNRVNIQYF. The J gene is TRBJ2-4, the V gene TRBV20-1, with D perhaps TRBD1 (6 bases). Germline CDR1 is DFQATT and CDR2 is SNEGSKA (reference sequence). This CDR3 contains 13 residues. The ends were cut back, 5 bases at V and 7 bases at J, with 15 bases in the middle.

This clonotype was found many times. J is TRBJ2-2 and V is TRBV2, with 9 bases lining up with TRBD1. With V trimmed by 5 bases and J by 5 bases, 6 bases remained unmatched. Per germline, CDR1 SNHLY and CDR2 FYNNEI. This CDR3 has 15 amino acids. CDR3 sequence (DNA): TGTGCCAGCAGTCCTGGGACAGGGAGTACCGGGGAGCTGTTTTTT. Amino acid sequence: CASSPGTGSTGELFF.

The CDR3 DNA reads as TGTGCCAGCAGCGTAAGGGTGGAAAACTATGGCTACACCTTC. Amino acids: CASSVRVENYGYTF. V gene TRBV9 combines with J gene TRBJ1-2; no clear D. V dropped 1 base and J dropped 2 bases, with 9 bases sitting between them. CDR1 is SGDLS and CDR2 is YYNGEE in the germline V gene. The CDR3 covers 14 residues. The full variable domain, in which reference TRBV9 and TRBJ1-2 provide the parts outside the CDR3, is DSGVTQTPKHLITATGQRVTLRCSPRSGDLSVYWYQQSLDQGLQFLIQYYNGEERAKGNILERFSAQQFPDLHSELNLSSLELGDSALYFCASSVRVENYGYTFGSGTRLTVV.

This clonotype was seen just once. V and J are TRBV9 and TRBJ2-5; D remains ambiguous. Germline CDR1 SGDLS, CDR2 YYNGEE. V lost 4 bases and J 1 base, leaving 17 bases between the germline ends. There are 16 residues in the CDR3. The CDR3 DNA reads as TGTGCCAGCAGCATCTCCCCTGGTACAAGCCAAGAGACCCAGTACTTC. As protein: CASSISPGTSQETQYF.

The rearrangement joins TRBV24-1 to TRBJ2-3; D possibly corresponds to TRBD2 (6 bases). V was trimmed by 4 bases and J by 4 bases, leaving 8 bases between them. The germline CDR1 and CDR2 sequences are KGHDR and SFDVKD. This CDR3 region has 13 residues. The CDR3 reads CATSDGSPDTQYF. CDR3 DNA sequence: TGTGCCACCAGTGACGGGAGTCCAGATACGCAGTATTTT.

This clonotype was counted only a few times. The J gene is TRBJ1-6, the V gene TRBV2; 9 nucleotides agree with TRBD1. The CDR3 length is 15 residues. The germline V gene encodes CDR1 SNHLY and CDR2 FYNNEI. V dropped 3 bases and J dropped 6; count of bases not matched to a gene: 3. The CDR3 DNA is TGTGCCAGCAGTGAGAGGACAGGGGTTAATTCACCCCTCCACTTT. Protein: CASSERTGVNSPLHF.

V and J are TRBV2 and TRBJ1-5; D unclear. This CDR3 comprises 14 residues. The germline V gene encodes CDR1 SNHLY and CDR2 FYNNEI. The V and J ends lost 2 bases and 3 bases respectively, with 8 bases between them. CDR3 in DNA: TGTGCCAGCAGTGAACAGATTACCAATCAGCCCCAGCATTTT. Protein: CASSEQITNQPQHF.

In this sample, this clonotype turned up a few times. A read error is likely, as this CDR3 ends without the conserved phenylalanine or tryptophan. Written as DNA, the CDR3 is TGTGCCAGCAGTTTAGCAAATCAGCCCCAGCATCTT. It yields the protein CASSLANQPQHL. The V and J genes are TRBV27 and TRBJ1-5; the D is unclear. The CDR3 spans 12 residues. The germline CDR1 and CDR2 sequences are MNHEY and SMNVEV (reference sequence). Trimming left V 2 bases short and J 4 bases short, with 3 bases between.

This chain connects TRBV20-1 to TRBJ2-1, with 10 bases that match TRBD2. In germline, CDR1 is DFQATT, CDR2 SNEGSKA (reference sequence). Unmatched junction bases numbered 11, after V lost 5 bases and J lost 7 bases. The CDR3 loop spans 15 amino acids. The CDR3 DNA reads as TGCAGTGCTCGCCTAGCGGGGGCGATGTGGAATGAGCAGTTCTTC. It codes for CSARLAGAMWNEQFF.

This clonotype was observed many times. The chain joins TRBV4-1 to TRBJ2-1; 7 bases map to TRBD2. V gave up 2 bases and J gave up 8 bases; unmatched junction bases: 3. The CDR3 loop spans 13 amino acids. The germline gives CDR1 MGHRA, CDR2 YSYEKL. The CDR3 here is CASSQRLADEQFF. The DNA of the CDR3 is TGCGCCAGCAGCCAAAGACTAGCCGATGAGCAGTTCTTC.

Many counts were recorded for this clonotype. The chain carries TRBV20-1 and TRBJ2-5; TRBD2 agrees at 8 bases. CDR3 length: 15 residues. Trimming took 3 bases from V and 3 from J; bases not matched to a gene: 9. CDR1 and CDR2 (germline): DFQATT, SNEGSKA (reference sequence). CDR3 sequence: CSASGRLGREETQYF. As DNA, the CDR3 is TGCAGTGCTAGTGGGCGCCTCGGGAGGGAAGAGACCCAGTACTTC.

The rearrangement uses TRBV5-4 and TRBJ2-5, with 11 bases identical to TRBD2. CDR1 is SGHNT and CDR2 is YYREEE in the germline V gene (reference sequence). Trimming took 4 bases from V and 5 from J; bases not matched to a gene: 7. This CDR3 spans 15 amino acids. The CDR3 region is CASSLLTSGVETQYF. CDR3 sequence (DNA): TGTGCCAGCAGCCTGCTGACTAGCGGGGTTGAGACCCAGTACTTC.